The subject of this entry is one TCR beta chain. Its antigen is currently unknown. The data stem from a study of cytomegalovirus exposure and HLA in healthy donors. About the research overall: The 130 or so validation repertoires, a later analysis reported, used the same platform as the 666 repertoires from the first cohort.

The donors formed part of the approximately 110-subject validation cohort, distinct from the roughly 640-subject first cohort. Using immunoSEQ multiplex PCR, the repertoire was profiled, and TCRdb retains in-frame clones only, with some absent. The sample includes under 100,000 clones, 95% to 98% seen only once; the top ten take 0.6% to 0.85%. Per germline, CDR1 MDHEN and CDR2 SYDVKM. This CDR3 comprises 18 residues. With 5 bases clipped from V and 0 bases from J, the junction kept 12 bases outside the gene matches. Study-level results: Many donors carried some public TCRs, although rarity characterized most TCR sequences. Some TCR beta chains (over 150 of them) were listed as cytomegalovirus-associated.

Specimen: PBMCs. The TCR originated in a man aged 18 to 30 in good health and CMV-seronegative. The chain couples TRBV28 to TRBJ2-7, with TRBD2 matching over 11 bases. CDR3: CASSQTTSGAMSSYEQYF. CDR3 in DNA: TGTGCCAGCAGTCAAACGACTAGCGGGGCAATGAGCTCCTACGAGCAGTACTTC.